Each of the 30 T cell receptor beta chains below was sequenced from the same sample in a study of T cell responses to AZD1222 COVID-19 vaccine. Profiling relied on immunoSEQ multiplex PCR, and the TCRdb table lists in-frame clones only, not all of them. The sample records 110,000 to 150,000 clones, around 92% being singletons. The sample was peripheral blood, taken 28 days after the second AZD1222 dose. Source of these receptors: an adult who received the AZD1222 COVID-19 vaccine.

V and J are TRBV19 and TRBJ2-7; TRBD2 matches at 15 bases. The V gene's germline CDR1 is LNHDA and CDR2 SQIVND (reference sequence). V gave up 3 bases and J gave up 5 bases; unmatched junction bases: 8. The CDR3 runs 17 residues. This CDR3 is CASSMGTSGRPRHEQYF. CDR3 DNA sequence: TGTGCCAGTAGTATGGGGACTAGCGGGAGGCCTCGCCACGAGCAGTACTTC.

The V and J genes are TRBV28 and TRBJ2-1; 7 bases are a match to TRBD1. Germline assignment: CDR1 MDHEN and CDR2 SYDVKM. This CDR3 spans 16 amino acids. J lost 2 bases, V lost 6 bases, and 10 bases had no gene match. CDR3 residues: CASSHRGSRPYNEQFF. CDR3 nucleotides: TGTGCCAGCAGCCACAGGGGTTCACGCCCCTACAATGAGCAGTTCTTC.

The chain joins TRBV11-2 to TRBJ2-7; D may be TRBD1 (6 bases). V gave up 4 bases and J gave up 5 bases, with 12 bases separating them. CDR1 and CDR2 from the germline V gene are SGHAT and FQNNGV. The CDR3 length is 13 residues. The CDR3, as DNA: TGTGCCAGCAGCTCAATGACAGGCCACGAGCAGTACTTC. As protein: CASSSMTGHEQYF.

V and J are TRBV7-9 and TRBJ2-2; unclear D gene. The V gene's germline CDR1 is SEHNR and CDR2 FQNEAQ (reference sequence). V lost 11 bases and J lost 4, with 14 bases in between. The CDR3 covers 13 residues. Written as DNA, the CDR3 is TGTGCCTCCCTCGGCAGCCTCACCGGGGAGCTGTTTTTT. Residues: CASLGSLTGELFF.

The genes are TRBV2 and TRBJ1-1, with D hard to call. The CDR3 extends over 13 amino acids. V was cut by 7 bases and J by 0 bases, with 9 bases left in between. The germline CDR1 and CDR2 sequences are SNHLY and FYNNEI. CDR3 sequence reads: CASNPDLNTEAFF. CDR3 nucleotides: TGTGCCAGCAATCCGGACCTGAACACTGAAGCTTTCTTT.

The CDR3 reads CASSPDRYYGYTF. DNA of the CDR3: TGTGCCAGCAGTCCAGACAGGTACTATGGCTACACCTTC. The rearrangement joins TRBV28 to TRBJ1-2, with a possible D match to TRBD1 (6 bases). The CDR3 consists of 13 residues. V dropped 5 bases and J dropped 3 bases, with 10 bases sitting between them. CDR1 is MDHEN, CDR2 SYDVKM, per germline.

The chain recombines TRBV6-2 or TRBV6-3 with TRBJ1-1; 8 bases fit TRBD1. The CDR3 is 15 residues long. The V and J ends lost 4 bases and 3 bases, in that order; junction bases with no gene match: 7. From germline, CDR1 is MNHEY and CDR2 SVGEGT. CDR3 protein: CASSSPYRGDTEAFF. CDR3 in DNA: TGTGCCAGCAGTTCTCCCTACAGGGGGGACACTGAAGCTTTCTTT.

This rearrangement joins TRBV7-2 to TRBJ1-2; TRBD1 is a possible D gene (5 bases). Germline V gene sequence: CDR1 SGHTA, CDR2 FQGNSA. The CDR3 spans 13 residues. Trimming took 2 bases from V and 8 from J, leaving 12 bases between them. The CDR3 sequence is CASSLIAGPGYTF. CDR3 in DNA: TGTGCCAGCAGCTTAATCGCGGGACCGGGCTACACCTTC.

The chain recombines TRBV7-2 with TRBJ2-2; 8 positions agree with TRBD1. The CDR3 totals 17 residues. J lost 3 bases, V lost 5 bases, and 11 bases had no gene match. Germline assignment: CDR1 SGHTA and CDR2 FQGNSA. The CDR3, as DNA: TGTGCCAGCAGCATCCCACGGACAGGGACGGACACCGGGGAGCTGTTTTTT. It specifies CASSIPRTGTDTGELFF.

The chain carries TRBV25-1 and TRBJ1-5, with D possibly matching TRBD1 (5 bases). V was trimmed by 5 bases and J by 5 bases, leaving 10 bases between them. Germline V gene data show CDR1 as MGHDK and CDR2 as SYGVNS. This CDR3 is built from 13 residues. The CDR3 loop is CASSRRGYQPQHF. The DNA of the CDR3 is TGTGCCAGCAGTAGAAGGGGATATCAGCCCCAGCATTTT.

The CDR3 DNA reads as TGCGCCAGCAGTGAGTCTGGCCCAGCGGGAGCAGGAGAGCAGTACTTC. It codes for CASSESGPAGAGEQYF. This sequence joins TRBV10-1 and TRBJ2-7; 8 positions agree with TRBD2. V gave up 0 bases and J gave up 7 bases; unmatched junction bases: 11. CDR1 is WNHNN and CDR2 is SYGVQD in the germline V gene (reference sequence). The CDR3 loop spans 16 amino acids.

This clone was seen a single time. V usage is TRBV6-9 and J usage is TRBJ2-4, with D perhaps assigned TRBD1 or TRBD2 (6 bases each). Germline-derived CDR1 and CDR2 are MNHGY and SVAAGI. V was clipped by 2 bases and J by 2 bases, with 16 bases between them. The CDR3 sequence is 17 residues long. CDR3 sequence reads: CASSYPRRGGTKNIQYF. CDR3 bases: TGTGCCAGCAGTTATCCGCGACGAGGGGGGACCAAAAACATTCAGTACTTC.

The chain couples TRBV27 to TRBJ2-7; tentative D call: TRBD2 (6 bases). The V end lost 2 bases, the J end lost 4 bases, and 9 bases lay between the germline ends. The CDR3 runs to 13 residues. Germline CDR1 MNHEY, CDR2 SMNVEV (reference sequence). CDR3 in amino acids: CASSLGEVYEQYF. The CDR3 nucleotides are TGTGCCAGCAGTTTAGGGGAGGTTTACGAGCAGTACTTC.

The V gene is TRBV5-1, the J gene TRBJ2-2, with D perhaps being TRBD1 or TRBD2 (5 bases each). Per the germline V gene, CDR1 is SGHRS and CDR2 is YFSETQ. The V end lost 3 bases, the J end lost 1 base, and 7 bases lay between the germline ends. The CDR3 covers 14 residues. The CDR3 nucleotides read TGCGCCAGCAGCTGGGACGGGAACACCGGGGAGCTGTTTTTT. This encodes CASSWDGNTGELFF.

J is TRBJ2-3 and V is TRBV2; perhaps TRBD2 as D (5 bases). CDR1 is SNHLY and CDR2 is FYNNEI in the germline V gene. The CDR3 runs to 12 residues. Trimming took off 5 bases at V and 4 bases at J, with 7 bases between the two ends. The CDR3 DNA sequence: TGTGCCAGCAGTCGAGGGCCAGATACGCAGTATTTT. Amino acid sequence: CASSRGPDTQYF.

The V and J genes are TRBV19 and TRBJ1-5, with D possibly matching TRBD1 (5 bases). With 7 bases removed from V and 5 bases from J, the gap between germline ends came to 18 bases. The germline V gene encodes CDR1 LNHDA and CDR2 SQIVND (reference sequence). The CDR3 is 15 residues long. The CDR3 protein is CASTWGRGGDQPQHF. The CDR3 DNA follows: TGTGCCAGTACCTGGGGGAGGGGAGGGGATCAGCCCCAGCATTTT. The variable domain in full, completed from reference TRBV19 and TRBJ1-5, reads DGGITQSPKYLFRKEGQNVTLSCEQNLNHDAMYWYRQDPGQGLRLIYYSQIVNDFQKGDIAEGYSVSREKKESFPLTVTSAQKNPTAFYLCASTWGRGGDQPQHFGDGTRLSIL.

The sample holds one count of this clone. As DNA, the CDR3 is TGTGCCAGCAGTTCGAAGAGGGGCGGCTCAGGAAACACCATATATTTT. Its translation: CASSSKRGGSGNTIYF. The chain employs TRBV5-6 and TRBJ1-3; TRBD1 might be the D (5 bases). CDR3 length equals 16 residues. Germline V lookup: CDR1 SGHDT, CDR2 YYEEEE. The germline V and J ends were trimmed by 5 bases and 4 bases, with 19 bases remaining between them.

CDR3 region: CATRGSNPNNEQFF. The CDR3 coding sequence is TGTGCCACCCGCGGGTCTAACCCCAACAATGAGCAGTTCTTC. The chain links TRBV11-1 to TRBJ2-1; weak D call: TRBD2 (5 bases). Germline V CDR1 and CDR2: SGHAT, FQDESV (reference sequence). The CDR3 extends over 14 amino acids. The ends were cut back, 10 bases at V and 5 bases at J, with 18 bases in the middle.

The J gene is TRBJ1-5, the V gene TRBV6-1; possible D gene TRBD1, 6 bases. This CDR3 region has 15 residues. V lost 1 base and J 4 bases, leaving 11 bases between the germline ends. Per the germline V gene, CDR1 is MNHNS and CDR2 is SASEGT. The CDR3 coding sequence is TGTGCCAGCAGTGAAGGCAGGGGACAAAATCAGCCCCAGCATTTT. Its translation: CASSEGRGQNQPQHF.

This clone was picked up a small number of times. This chain links TRBV18 with TRBJ1-6; D is unresolved. Germline V gene sequence: CDR1 KGHSH, CDR2 LQKENI. Trimming pared 2 bases from V and 8 bases from J, leaving 7 bases between. This CDR3 comprises 13 residues. CDR3 region: CASSPREDSPLHF. CDR3 in DNA: TGTGCCAGCTCACCAAGAGAGGATTCACCCCTCCACTTT.

This clone was counted once. The chain links TRBV9 to TRBJ2-1; 13 nucleotides agree with TRBD2. The CDR3 totals 15 residues. Looked up from germline, CDR1 is SGDLS and CDR2 is YYNGEE. The V gene end was trimmed by 5 bases and the J gene end by 5 bases; junction bases not matched to a gene: 4. CDR3 loop: CASSAGTSGNNEQFF. DNA of the CDR3: TGTGCCAGCAGTGCCGGGACTAGCGGGAACAATGAGCAGTTCTTC.

This chain uses TRBV28 with TRBJ1-4, with D tentatively TRBD1 (5 bases). CDR1 and CDR2 from the germline V gene are MDHEN and SYDVKM. The CDR3 length is 15 residues. Trimming left V 5 bases short and J 0 bases short, with 10 bases between. The CDR3 sequence: CASSPGGTTNEKLFF. CDR3 sequence (DNA): TGTGCCAGCAGTCCCGGGGGGACAACTAATGAAAAACTGTTTTTT. Looking up the rest from reference TRBV28 and TRBJ1-4 gives the full variable domain: DVKVTQSSRYLVKRTGEKVFLECVQDMDHENMFWYRQDPGLGLRLIYFSYDVKMKEKGDIPEGYSVSREKKERFSLILESASTNQTSMYLCASSPGGTTNEKLFFGSGTQLSVL.

V usage is TRBV7-9 and J usage is TRBJ1-1; possibly TRBD1 for D (5 bases). Trimming stripped 4 bases from V and 1 base from J, with 10 bases between. The CDR3 spans 14 residues. The germline gives CDR1 SEHNR, CDR2 FQNEAQ (reference sequence). The CDR3 loop is CASSSTTANTEAFF. The CDR3 bases are TGTGCCAGCAGCTCTACGACAGCGAACACTGAAGCTTTCTTT.

V is TRBV29-1 and J is TRBJ1-1; D is uncertain. CDR3 size: 11 residues. With 3 bases removed from V and 5 bases from J, the gap between germline ends came to 7 bases. Germline V gene lookup returns CDR1 SQVTM and CDR2 ANQGSEA. The CDR3 DNA follows: TGCAGCGTTGAGGCGGGGACTGAAGCTTTCTTT. Its protein is CSVEAGTEAFF.

V gene TRBV6-5 combines with J gene TRBJ2-3; maybe TRBD2 (5 bases). Trimming stripped 6 bases from V and 0 bases from J, with 13 bases between. The CDR3 is made up of 15 amino acids. CDR1 is MNHEY, CDR2 SVGAGI, per germline. CDR3 in DNA: TGTGCCAGCAGGGGAAGCGGATCTAGCACAGATACGCAGTATTTT. It is translated as CASRGSGSSTDTQYF.

This chain connects TRBV7-9 to TRBJ2-7, with 9 nucleotides matching TRBD1. CDR3 length: 14 amino acids. V dropped 4 bases and J dropped 5; count of bases not matched to a gene: 6. CDR1 SEHNR and CDR2 FQNEAQ come from the germline V gene (reference sequence). For the CDR3, the DNA is TGTGCCAGCAGCTACCCCGGGACAGGGAACGAGCAGTACTTC. This encodes CASSYPGTGNEQYF.

This chain connects TRBV7-8 to TRBJ2-3; possible D gene TRBD2, 6 bases. V lost 5 bases and J 4 bases, leaving 19 bases between the germline ends. Germline V gives CDR1 SGHVS, CDR2 FQNEAQ. CDR3 length: 16 amino acids. The CDR3 DNA reads TGTGCCAGCAGCACCTCTGGGGGGAGCGGCGCAGATACGCAGTATTTT. Its translation is CASSTSGGSGADTQYF.

V and J are TRBV10-2 and TRBJ2-7; TRBD1 aligns across 10 bases. The length of the CDR3 is 15 residues. With V trimmed by 7 bases and J by 1 base, 7 bases remained unmatched. The V gene's germline CDR1 is WSHSY and CDR2 SAAADI. The CDR3 nucleotides are TGCGCCAGCATCGGCGGGACAGGGGTTTCCTACGAGCAGTACTTC. Translating gives CASIGGTGVSYEQYF.

The chain employs TRBV5-1 and TRBJ1-1; 8 nucleotides line up with TRBD1. V dropped 4 bases and J dropped 1; count of bases not matched to a gene: 6. Germline V gene lookup returns CDR1 SGHRS and CDR2 YFSETQ. This CDR3 spans 15 amino acids. The CDR3 here is CASSPRQGTNTEAFF. The CDR3 DNA reads TGCGCCAGCAGCCCCCGACAGGGGACGAACACTGAAGCTTTCTTT.

The rearrangement uses TRBV27 and TRBJ2-7; 13 bases match TRBD2. The junction had 5 bases not matched to a gene; V was cut back by 4 bases and J by 5 bases. There are 15 residues in the CDR3. Germline V gene lookup returns CDR1 MNHEY and CDR2 SMNVEV (reference sequence). CDR3 bases: TGTGCCAGCAGTTATCGACTAGCGGGAGGTCACGAGCAGTACTTC. Amino acid sequence: CASSYRLAGGHEQYF.